Each of the 10 T cell receptor beta chains below was sequenced from the same sample in a study of cytomegalovirus exposure and HLA in healthy donors. The PCR contained 60 Vbeta and 13 Jbeta primers. TCRdb's table, derived via immunoSEQ multiplex PCR, lists solely in-frame clones and lacks some. The sample contains some 150,000 clones, about 81% of which appear only once. Sequencing was done on a sample of PBMCs. The receptor set was obtained from a woman in her fifties or sixties in good health and CMV-seropositive.

This chain links TRBV10-3 with TRBJ2-3, with TRBD2 matching 12 bases. This CDR3 is built from 13 residues. The J segment lost 3 bases and the V segment lost 11 bases, leaving 3 bases of the junction unmatched. Germline V gives CDR1 ENHRY, CDR2 SYGVKD. The DNA for the CDR3 is TGTGCCGTTGGGACTAGCGGGACAGATACGCAGTATTTT. It translates to CAVGTSGTDTQYF.

This chain joins TRBV27 and TRBJ1-2; 7 nucleotides align to TRBD1. J was trimmed by 8 bases and V by 4 bases; bases with no gene match: 13. The V gene's germline CDR1 is MNHEY and CDR2 SMNVEV (reference sequence). The CDR3 contains 15 residues. Here the CDR3 reads CASSSRQGLSRGYTF. The CDR3 region has the DNA TGTGCCAGCAGTTCCAGACAGGGTCTTTCTAGGGGCTACACCTTC.

The chain has TRBV7-2 and TRBJ1-2; 10 bases agree with TRBD1. Trimming cost V 1 base and J 8 bases; bases outside gene matches: 7. The length of the CDR3 is 15 residues. The germline V gene encodes CDR1 SGHTA and CDR2 FQGNSA. CDR3 DNA: TGTGCCAGCAGCTTAGGAGGGGGGACAGGGGAAGGCTACACCTTC. It specifies CASSLGGGTGEGYTF.

This sequence joins TRBV13 and TRBJ2-7; 14 nucleotides align to TRBD2. The CDR3 runs 16 residues. Germline V CDR1 and CDR2: PRHDT, FYEKMQ (reference sequence). V lost 6 bases and J lost 5; bases outside the gene matches: 9. In nucleotides, the CDR3 is TGTGCCAGCAGACAAAAAGTGGGACTAGCGGGAGACGAGCAGTACTTC. It is translated as CASRQKVGLAGDEQYF.

The rearrangement uses TRBV4-1 and TRBJ2-1, with a possible D match to TRBD2 (6 bases). The CDR3 is 15 residues long. V was clipped by 5 bases and J by 3 bases, with 14 bases between them. Germline assignment: CDR1 MGHRA and CDR2 YSYEKL. CDR3 sequence (DNA): TGCGCCAGCAGCTTCGCCCGGGACTTCTACAATGAGCAGTTCTTC. Its translation: CASSFARDFYNEQFF.

This clone showed up just a few times. The chain links TRBV9 to TRBJ1-3; D may be TRBD1 (5 bases). V was trimmed by 2 bases and J by 8 bases, leaving 11 bases between them. This CDR3 is built from 13 residues. CDR1 is SGDLS, CDR2 YYNGEE, per germline. The DNA for the CDR3 is TGTGCCAGCAGCGTCCGGGCGGGGGACACCATATATTTT. Its protein product is CASSVRAGDTIYF.

This clone was seen a single time. The J gene is TRBJ1-4, the V gene TRBV6-6, with 9 bases lining up with TRBD1. The J segment lost 5 bases and the V segment lost 6 bases, leaving 4 bases of the junction unmatched. The V gene's germline CDR1 is MNHNY and CDR2 SVGAGI (reference sequence). This CDR3 region has 14 residues. CDR3 in amino acids: CASRGQGLNEKLFF. CDR3 coding DNA: TGTGCCAGCAGAGGACAGGGGTTAAATGAAAAACTGTTTTTT.

This rearrangement joins TRBV28 to TRBJ2-5, with 7 bases fitting TRBD2. The end of the DNA aligns better with TRBJ2-7, so the J call may be wrong. Germline CDR1 reads MDHEN; CDR2 reads SYDVKM. This CDR3 region has 14 residues. The CDR3 loop is CATYPQTSSYEQYF. CDR3 bases: TGTGCCACCTACCCCCAGACTAGCTCTTACGAGCAGTACTTC.

This clone was detected once. The CDR3: CASSPPEGLGTQYF. CDR3 in DNA: TGTGCCAGCTCACCACCCGAGGGCCTGGGTACGCAGTATTTT. This chain uses TRBV18 with TRBJ2-3, with a weak D call TRBD2 (5 bases). The CDR3 runs 14 residues. Trimming cost V 0 bases and J 8 bases, with 12 bases left between them. Germline values: CDR1 KGHSH, CDR2 LQKENI.

This rearrangement joins TRBV2 to TRBJ1-3; D call uncertain. V was cut by 5 bases and J by 2 bases, with 13 bases left in between. The CDR3 contains 15 residues. Germline V CDR1 and CDR2: SNHLY, FYNNEI. CDR3 amino acids: CASSFTQQAGNTIYF. CDR3 nucleotide sequence: TGTGCCAGCAGTTTCACTCAGCAGGCTGGAAACACCATATATTTT.